One TCR beta chain is described in this entry. This CDR3 contains 15 residues. Germline-derived CDR1 and CDR2 are SGHRS and YFSETQ. Trimming cost V 0 bases and J 7 bases, with 14 bases left between them. The data are from a study of stem cell transplantation in POMP-related autoinflammatory disease. Whole-study context: Pre-transplant patients had naive-skewed CD4+ T cells and few CD8+ T cells.

Assay used: immunoSEQ multiplex PCR; TCRdb lists only in-frame clones, some missing. The sample lists roughly 70,000 clones; approximately 90% were seen once. This TCR came from a human patient with POMP-related autoinflammation and immune dysregulation (PRAID). Some of these T cells may belong to the graft donor. The specimen comprised CD4+ T cells from PBMCs, sampled after stem cell transplantation. The genes are TRBV5-1 and TRBJ2-1; D gene ambiguous. The CDR3 DNA is TGCGCCAGCAGCTTGGAGGCGCTATTCGGGAATGAGCAGTTCTTC. It is translated as CASSLEALFGNEQFF.